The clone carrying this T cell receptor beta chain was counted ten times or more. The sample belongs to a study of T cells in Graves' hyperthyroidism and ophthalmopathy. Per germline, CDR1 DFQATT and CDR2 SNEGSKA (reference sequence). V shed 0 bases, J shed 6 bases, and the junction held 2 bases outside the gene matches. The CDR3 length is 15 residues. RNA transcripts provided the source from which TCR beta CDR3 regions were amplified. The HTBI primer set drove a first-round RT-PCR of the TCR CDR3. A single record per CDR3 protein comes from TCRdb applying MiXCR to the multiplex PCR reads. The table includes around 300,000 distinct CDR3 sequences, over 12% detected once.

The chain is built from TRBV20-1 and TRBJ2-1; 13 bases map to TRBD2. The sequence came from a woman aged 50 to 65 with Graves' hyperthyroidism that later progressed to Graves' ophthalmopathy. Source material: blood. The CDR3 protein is CSARDRTSGSNEQFF. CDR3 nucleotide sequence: TGCAGTGCTAGAGATCGGACTAGCGGGAGCAATGAGCAGTTCTTC.